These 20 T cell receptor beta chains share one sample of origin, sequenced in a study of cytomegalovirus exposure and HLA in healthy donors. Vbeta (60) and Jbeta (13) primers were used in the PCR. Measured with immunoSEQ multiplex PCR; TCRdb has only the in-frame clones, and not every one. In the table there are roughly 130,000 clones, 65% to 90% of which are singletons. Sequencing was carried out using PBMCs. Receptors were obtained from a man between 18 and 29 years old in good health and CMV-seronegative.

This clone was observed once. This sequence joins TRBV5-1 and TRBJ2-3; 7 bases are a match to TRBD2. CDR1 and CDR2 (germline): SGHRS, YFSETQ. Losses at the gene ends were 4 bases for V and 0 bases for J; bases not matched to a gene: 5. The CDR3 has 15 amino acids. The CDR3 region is CASSLRLASTDTQYF. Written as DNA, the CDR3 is TGCGCCAGCAGCCTACGACTAGCAAGCACAGATACGCAGTATTTT.

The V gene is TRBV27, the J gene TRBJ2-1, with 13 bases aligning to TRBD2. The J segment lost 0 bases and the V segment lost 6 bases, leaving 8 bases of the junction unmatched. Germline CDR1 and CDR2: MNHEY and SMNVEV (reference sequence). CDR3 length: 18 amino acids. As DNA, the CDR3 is TGTGCCAGCAGACAGGGACTAGCGGGGACCAGCTCCTACAATGAGCAGTTCTTC. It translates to CASRQGLAGTSSYNEQFF.

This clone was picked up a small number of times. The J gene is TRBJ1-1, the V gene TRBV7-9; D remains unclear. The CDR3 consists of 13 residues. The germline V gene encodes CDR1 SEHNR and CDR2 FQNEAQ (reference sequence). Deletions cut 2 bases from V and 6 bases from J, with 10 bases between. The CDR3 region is CASSLTGGAEAFF. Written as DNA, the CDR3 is TGTGCCAGCAGCTTAACGGGAGGCGCTGAAGCTTTCTTT. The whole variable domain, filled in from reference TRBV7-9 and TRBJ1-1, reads DTGVSQNPRHKITKRGQNVTFRCDPISEHNRLYWYRQTLGQGPEFLTYFQNEAQLEKSRLLSDRFSAERPKGSFSTLEIQRTEQGDSAMYLCASSLTGGAEAFFGQGTRLTVV.

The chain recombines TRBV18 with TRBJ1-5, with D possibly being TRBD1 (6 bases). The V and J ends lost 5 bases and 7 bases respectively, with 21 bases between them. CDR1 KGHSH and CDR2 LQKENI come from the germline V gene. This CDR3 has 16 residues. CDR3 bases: TGTGCCAGCTCATCCTCGGCCAGGGGAGCTAACCAGCCCCAGCATTTT. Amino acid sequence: CASSSSARGANQPQHF.

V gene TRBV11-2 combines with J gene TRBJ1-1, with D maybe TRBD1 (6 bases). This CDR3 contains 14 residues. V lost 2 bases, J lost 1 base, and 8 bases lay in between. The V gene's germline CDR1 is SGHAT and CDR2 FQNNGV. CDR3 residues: CASSLPGQNTEAFF. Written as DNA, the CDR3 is TGTGCCAGCAGCTTACCGGGACAGAACACTGAAGCTTTCTTT.

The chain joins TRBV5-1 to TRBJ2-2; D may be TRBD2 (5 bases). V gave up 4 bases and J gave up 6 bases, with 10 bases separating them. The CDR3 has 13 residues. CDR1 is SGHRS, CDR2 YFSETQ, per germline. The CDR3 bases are TGCGCCAGCAGCGAGGGTCCGTCCGGGGAGCTGTTTTTT. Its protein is CASSEGPSGELFF.

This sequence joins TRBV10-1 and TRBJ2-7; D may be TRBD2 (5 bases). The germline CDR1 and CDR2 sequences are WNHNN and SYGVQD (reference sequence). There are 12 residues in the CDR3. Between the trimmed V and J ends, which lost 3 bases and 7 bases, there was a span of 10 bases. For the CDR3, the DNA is TGCGCCAGCAGTGAAAGGTCGGGGGAGCAGTACTTC. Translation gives CASSERSGEQYF.

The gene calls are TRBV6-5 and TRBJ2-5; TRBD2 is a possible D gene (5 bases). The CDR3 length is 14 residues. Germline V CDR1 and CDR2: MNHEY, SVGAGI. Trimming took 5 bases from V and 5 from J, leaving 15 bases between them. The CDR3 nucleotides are TGTGCCAGCAGTCCGAGGGAAATAAGGGAGACCCAGTACTTC. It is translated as CASSPREIRETQYF.

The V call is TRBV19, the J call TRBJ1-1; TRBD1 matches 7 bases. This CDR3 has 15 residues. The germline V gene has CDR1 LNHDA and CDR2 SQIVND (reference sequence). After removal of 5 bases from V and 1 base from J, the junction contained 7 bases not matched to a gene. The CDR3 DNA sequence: TGTGCCAGTAGTCCCCGGGACAGAAGGAACACTGAAGCTTTCTTT. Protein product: CASSPRDRRNTEAFF.

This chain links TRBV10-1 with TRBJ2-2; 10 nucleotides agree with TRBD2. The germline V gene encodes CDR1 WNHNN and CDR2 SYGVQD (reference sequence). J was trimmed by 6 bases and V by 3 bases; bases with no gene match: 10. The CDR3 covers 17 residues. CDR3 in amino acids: CASSDHRGLAVAGELFF. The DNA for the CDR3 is TGCGCCAGCAGTGACCATCGTGGACTAGCGGTCGCCGGGGAGCTGTTTTTT.

CDR3 in DNA: TGTGCCAGCAGTTATCGCAGGTACTACGAGCAGTACTTC. It translates to CASSYRRYYEQYF. This chain connects TRBV6-5 to TRBJ2-7; D call uncertain. There are 13 residues in the CDR3. The V end lost 3 bases, the J end lost 3 bases, and 9 bases lay between the germline ends. Per the germline V gene, CDR1 is MNHEY and CDR2 is SVGAGI.

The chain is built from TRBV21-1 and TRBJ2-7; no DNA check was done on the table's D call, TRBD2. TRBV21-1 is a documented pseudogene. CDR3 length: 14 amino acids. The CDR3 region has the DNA TGTGCCAGCAGCAGATTGGGGGGGGTCTACGAGCAGTACTTC. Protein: CASSRLGGVYEQYF.

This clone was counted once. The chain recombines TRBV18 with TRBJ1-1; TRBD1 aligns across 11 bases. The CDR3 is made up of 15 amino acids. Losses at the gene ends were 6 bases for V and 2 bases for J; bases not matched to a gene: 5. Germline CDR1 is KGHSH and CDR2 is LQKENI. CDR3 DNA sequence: TGTGCCAGCTCCCCGGACAGGGGGCATAACACTGAAGCTTTCTTT. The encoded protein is CASSPDRGHNTEAFF. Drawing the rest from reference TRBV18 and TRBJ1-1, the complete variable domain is NAGVMQNPRHLVRRRGQEARLRCSPMKGHSHVYWYRQLPEEGLKFMVYLQKENIIDESGMPKERFSAEFPKEGPSILRIQQVVRGDSAAYFCASSPDRGHNTEAFFGQGTRLTVV.

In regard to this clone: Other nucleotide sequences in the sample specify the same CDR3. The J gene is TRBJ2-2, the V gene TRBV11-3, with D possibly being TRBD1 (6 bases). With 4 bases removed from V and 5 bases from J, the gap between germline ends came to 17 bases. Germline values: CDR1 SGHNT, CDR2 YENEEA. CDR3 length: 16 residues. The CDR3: CASSWSPGQGTGELFF. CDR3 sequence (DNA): TGTGCCAGCAGCTGGTCCCCCGGGCAGGGGACCGGGGAGCTGTTTTTT.

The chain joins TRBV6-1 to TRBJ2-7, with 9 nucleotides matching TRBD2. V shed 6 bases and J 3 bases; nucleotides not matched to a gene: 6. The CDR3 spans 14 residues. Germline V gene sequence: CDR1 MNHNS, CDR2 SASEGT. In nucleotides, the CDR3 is TGTGCCAGCAGAGACATAGCGGGGGACTACGAGCAGTACTTC. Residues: CASRDIAGDYEQYF.

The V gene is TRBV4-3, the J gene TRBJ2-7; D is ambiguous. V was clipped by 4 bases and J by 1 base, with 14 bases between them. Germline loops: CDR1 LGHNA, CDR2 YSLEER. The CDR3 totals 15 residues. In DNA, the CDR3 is TGCGCCAGCAGCCTCCGGTCGGGTATGTCCTACGAGCAGTACTTC. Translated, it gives CASSLRSGMSYEQYF.

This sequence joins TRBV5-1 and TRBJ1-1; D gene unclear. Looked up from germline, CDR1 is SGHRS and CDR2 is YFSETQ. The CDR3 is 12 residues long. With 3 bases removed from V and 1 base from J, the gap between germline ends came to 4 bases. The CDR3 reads CASSSGNTEAFF. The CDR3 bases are TGCGCCAGCAGCTCAGGGAACACTGAAGCTTTCTTT.

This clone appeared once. The CDR3 region has the DNA TGTGCCAGCAGCCAGGGCCAAGAGACCCAGTACTTC. It is translated as CASSQGQETQYF. V is TRBV7-7 and J is TRBJ2-5; D is possibly TRBD1 (5 bases). This CDR3 region has 12 residues. Trimming cost V 5 bases and J 1 base, with 5 bases left between them. Germline V gene data show CDR1 as SSHAT and CDR2 as FNYEAQ (reference sequence). The full variable domain, in which reference TRBV7-7 and TRBJ2-5 provide the parts outside the CDR3, is GAGVSQSPRYKVTKRGQDVTLRCDPISSHATLYWYQQALGQGPEFLTYFNYEAQPDKSGLPSDRFSAERPEGSISTLTIQRTEQRDSAMYRCASSQGQETQYFGPGTRLLVL.

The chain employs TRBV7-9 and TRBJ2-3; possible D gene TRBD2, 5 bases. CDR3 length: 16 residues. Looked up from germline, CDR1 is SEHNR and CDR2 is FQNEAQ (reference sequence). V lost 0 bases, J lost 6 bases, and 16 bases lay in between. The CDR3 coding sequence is TGTGCCAGCAGCTTAGCGGTTAGGCAGACGGGGGATACGCAGTATTTT. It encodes CASSLAVRQTGDTQYF.

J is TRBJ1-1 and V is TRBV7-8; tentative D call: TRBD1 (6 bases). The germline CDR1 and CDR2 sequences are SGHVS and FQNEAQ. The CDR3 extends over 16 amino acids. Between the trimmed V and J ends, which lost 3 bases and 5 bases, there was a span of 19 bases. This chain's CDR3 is CASSFPRGAVGTEAFF. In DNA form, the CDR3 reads TGTGCCAGCAGCTTCCCACGGGGGGCCGTAGGGACTGAAGCTTTCTTT.